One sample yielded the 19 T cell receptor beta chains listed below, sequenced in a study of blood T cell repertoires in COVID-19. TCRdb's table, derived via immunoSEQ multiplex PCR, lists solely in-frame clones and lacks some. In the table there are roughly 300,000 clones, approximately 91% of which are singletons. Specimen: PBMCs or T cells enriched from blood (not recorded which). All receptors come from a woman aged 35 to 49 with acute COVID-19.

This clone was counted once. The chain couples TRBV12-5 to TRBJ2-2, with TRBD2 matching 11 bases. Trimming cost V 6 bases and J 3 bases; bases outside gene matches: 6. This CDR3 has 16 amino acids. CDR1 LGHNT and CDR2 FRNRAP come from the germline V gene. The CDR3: CASGALAGVYTGELFF. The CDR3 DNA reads TGTGCTAGTGGGGCACTAGCGGGAGTTTACACCGGGGAGCTGTTTTTT.

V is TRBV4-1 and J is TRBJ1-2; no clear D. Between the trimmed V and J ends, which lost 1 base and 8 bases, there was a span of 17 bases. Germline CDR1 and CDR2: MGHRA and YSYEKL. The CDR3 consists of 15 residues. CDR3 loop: CASSQVRGTDGGYTF. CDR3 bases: TGCGCCAGCAGCCAAGTTCGTGGTACTGACGGGGGCTACACCTTC.

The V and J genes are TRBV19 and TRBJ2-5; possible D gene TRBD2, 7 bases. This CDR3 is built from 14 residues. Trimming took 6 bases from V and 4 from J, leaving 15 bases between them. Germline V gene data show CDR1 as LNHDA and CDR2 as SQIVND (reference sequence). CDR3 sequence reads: CASRGRGLGETQYF. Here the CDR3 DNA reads TGTGCCAGTAGGGGGCGGGGGCTAGGAGAGACCCAGTACTTC.

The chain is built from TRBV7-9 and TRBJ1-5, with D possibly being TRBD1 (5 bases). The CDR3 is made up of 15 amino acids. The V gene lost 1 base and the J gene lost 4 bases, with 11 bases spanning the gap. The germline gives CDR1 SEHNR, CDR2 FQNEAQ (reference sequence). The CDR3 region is CASSLGGRFNQPQHF. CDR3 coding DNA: TGTGCCAGCAGCTTAGGGGGCAGGTTTAATCAGCCCCAGCATTTT.

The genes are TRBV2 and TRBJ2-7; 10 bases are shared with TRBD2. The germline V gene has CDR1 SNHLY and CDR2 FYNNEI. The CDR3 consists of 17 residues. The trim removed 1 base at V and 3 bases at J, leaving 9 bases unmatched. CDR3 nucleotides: TGTGCCAGCAGTGAAGGGGTATGGCTAGCGGGAGACTACGAGCAGTACTTC. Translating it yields CASSEGVWLAGDYEQYF.

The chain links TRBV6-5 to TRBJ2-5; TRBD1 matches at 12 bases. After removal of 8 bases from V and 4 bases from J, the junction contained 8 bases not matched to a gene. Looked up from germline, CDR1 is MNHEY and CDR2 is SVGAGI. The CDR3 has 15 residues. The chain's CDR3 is CASLVGQGARETQYF. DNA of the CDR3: TGTGCCAGCTTGGTGGGACAGGGGGCGAGAGAGACCCAGTACTTC.

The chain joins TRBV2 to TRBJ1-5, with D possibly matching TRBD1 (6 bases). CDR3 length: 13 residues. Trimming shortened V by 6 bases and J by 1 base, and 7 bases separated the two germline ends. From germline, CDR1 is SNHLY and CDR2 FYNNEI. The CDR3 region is CASRDRSNQPQHF. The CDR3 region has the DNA TGTGCCAGCAGAGACAGGAGCAATCAGCCCCAGCATTTT.

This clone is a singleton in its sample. The CDR3 DNA reads as TGTGCCAGCTGGAGATGGGGCAACGGGGAGCAGTTCTTC. This gives the protein CASWRWGNGEQFF. V and J are TRBV28 and TRBJ2-1, with D maybe TRBD1 (5 bases). The V and J ends lost 8 bases and 10 bases respectively, with 18 bases between them. Germline V gene lookup returns CDR1 MDHEN and CDR2 SYDVKM. This CDR3 spans 13 amino acids.

CDR3 sequence reads: CASSSALGAGYSYEQYF. As DNA, the CDR3 is TGTGCCAGCAGTAGTGCACTGGGGGCCGGGTACTCCTACGAGCAGTACTTC. The chain recombines TRBV28 with TRBJ2-7; D possibly corresponds to TRBD1 (6 bases). CDR1 and CDR2 from the germline V gene are MDHEN and SYDVKM. Trimming took 5 bases from V and 0 from J, leaving 20 bases between them. The CDR3 spans 17 residues.

CDR3 amino acids: CASSLGRTGGSPLHF. The CDR3 DNA follows: TGCGCCAGCAGCTTAGGTCGCACGGGAGGTTCACCCCTCCACTTT. The chain is built from TRBV5-1 and TRBJ1-6; no clear D gene. Trimming took 2 bases from V and 9 from J, leaving 15 bases between them. Germline assignment: CDR1 SGHRS and CDR2 YFSETQ. This CDR3 spans 15 amino acids.

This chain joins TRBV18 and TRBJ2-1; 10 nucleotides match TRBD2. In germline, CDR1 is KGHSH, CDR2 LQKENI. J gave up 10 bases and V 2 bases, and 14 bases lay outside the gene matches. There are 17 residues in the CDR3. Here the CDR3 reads CASSPRVAGGPLREQFF. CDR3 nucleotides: TGTGCCAGCTCACCAAGGGTAGCGGGAGGCCCGCTCAGGGAGCAGTTCTTC.

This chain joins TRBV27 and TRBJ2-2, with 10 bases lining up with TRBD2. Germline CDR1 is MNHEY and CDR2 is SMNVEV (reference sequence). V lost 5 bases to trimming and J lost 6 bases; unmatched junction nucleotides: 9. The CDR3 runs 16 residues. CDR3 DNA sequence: TGTGCCAGCAGTGCAAAACTAGCGGGACTTGCCGGGGAGCTGTTTTTT. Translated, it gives CASSAKLAGLAGELFF.

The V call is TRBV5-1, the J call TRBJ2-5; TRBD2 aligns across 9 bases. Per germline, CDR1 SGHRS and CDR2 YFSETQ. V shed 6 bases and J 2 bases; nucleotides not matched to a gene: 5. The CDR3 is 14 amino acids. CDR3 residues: CASMSGGPQETQYF. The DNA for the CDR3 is TGCGCCAGCATGAGCGGGGGGCCACAAGAGACCCAGTACTTC.

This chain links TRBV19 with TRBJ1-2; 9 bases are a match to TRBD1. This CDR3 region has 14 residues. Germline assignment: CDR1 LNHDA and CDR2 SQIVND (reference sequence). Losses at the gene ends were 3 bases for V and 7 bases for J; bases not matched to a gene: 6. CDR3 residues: CASSMGTGLTGYTF. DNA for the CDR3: TGTGCCAGTAGTATGGGGACAGGGTTGACTGGCTACACCTTC. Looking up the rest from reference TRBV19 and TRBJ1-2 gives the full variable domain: DGGITQSPKYLFRKEGQNVTLSCEQNLNHDAMYWYRQDPGQGLRLIYYSQIVNDFQKGDIAEGYSVSREKKESFPLTVTSAQKNPTAFYLCASSMGTGLTGYTFGSGTRLTVV.

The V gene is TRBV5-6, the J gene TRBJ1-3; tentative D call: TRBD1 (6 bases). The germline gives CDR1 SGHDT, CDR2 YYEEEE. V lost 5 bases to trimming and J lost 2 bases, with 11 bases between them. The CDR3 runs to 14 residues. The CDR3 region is CASRQAGAGNTIYF. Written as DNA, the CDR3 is TGTGCCAGCAGACAGGCAGGGGCTGGAAACACCATATATTTT.

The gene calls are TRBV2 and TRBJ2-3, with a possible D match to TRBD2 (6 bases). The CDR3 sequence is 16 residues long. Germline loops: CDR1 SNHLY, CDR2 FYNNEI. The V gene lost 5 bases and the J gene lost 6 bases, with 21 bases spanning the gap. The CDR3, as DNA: TGTGCCAGCAGTCCTAATAGCGGTCCCAGAGCGGATACGCAGTATTTT. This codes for CASSPNSGPRADTQYF.

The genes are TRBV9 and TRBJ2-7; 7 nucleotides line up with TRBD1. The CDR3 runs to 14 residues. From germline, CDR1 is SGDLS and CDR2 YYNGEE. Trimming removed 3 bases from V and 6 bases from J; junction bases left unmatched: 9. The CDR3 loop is CASSARQGSGEQYF. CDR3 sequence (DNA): TGTGCCAGCAGCGCCCGACAGGGTTCGGGCGAGCAGTACTTC.

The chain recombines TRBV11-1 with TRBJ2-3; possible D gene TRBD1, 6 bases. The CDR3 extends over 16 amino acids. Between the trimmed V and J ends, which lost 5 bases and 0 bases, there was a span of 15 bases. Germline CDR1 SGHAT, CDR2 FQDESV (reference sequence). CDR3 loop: CASSRGPGASTDTQYF. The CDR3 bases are TGTGCCAGCAGCCGAGGCCCAGGGGCTAGCACAGATACGCAGTATTTT.

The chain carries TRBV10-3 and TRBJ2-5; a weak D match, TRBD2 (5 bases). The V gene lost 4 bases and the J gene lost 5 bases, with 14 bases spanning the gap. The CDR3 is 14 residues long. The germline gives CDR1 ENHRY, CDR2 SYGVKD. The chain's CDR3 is CAISGQKGGETQYF. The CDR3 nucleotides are TGTGCCATCAGTGGACAAAAGGGCGGGGAGACCCAGTACTTC.